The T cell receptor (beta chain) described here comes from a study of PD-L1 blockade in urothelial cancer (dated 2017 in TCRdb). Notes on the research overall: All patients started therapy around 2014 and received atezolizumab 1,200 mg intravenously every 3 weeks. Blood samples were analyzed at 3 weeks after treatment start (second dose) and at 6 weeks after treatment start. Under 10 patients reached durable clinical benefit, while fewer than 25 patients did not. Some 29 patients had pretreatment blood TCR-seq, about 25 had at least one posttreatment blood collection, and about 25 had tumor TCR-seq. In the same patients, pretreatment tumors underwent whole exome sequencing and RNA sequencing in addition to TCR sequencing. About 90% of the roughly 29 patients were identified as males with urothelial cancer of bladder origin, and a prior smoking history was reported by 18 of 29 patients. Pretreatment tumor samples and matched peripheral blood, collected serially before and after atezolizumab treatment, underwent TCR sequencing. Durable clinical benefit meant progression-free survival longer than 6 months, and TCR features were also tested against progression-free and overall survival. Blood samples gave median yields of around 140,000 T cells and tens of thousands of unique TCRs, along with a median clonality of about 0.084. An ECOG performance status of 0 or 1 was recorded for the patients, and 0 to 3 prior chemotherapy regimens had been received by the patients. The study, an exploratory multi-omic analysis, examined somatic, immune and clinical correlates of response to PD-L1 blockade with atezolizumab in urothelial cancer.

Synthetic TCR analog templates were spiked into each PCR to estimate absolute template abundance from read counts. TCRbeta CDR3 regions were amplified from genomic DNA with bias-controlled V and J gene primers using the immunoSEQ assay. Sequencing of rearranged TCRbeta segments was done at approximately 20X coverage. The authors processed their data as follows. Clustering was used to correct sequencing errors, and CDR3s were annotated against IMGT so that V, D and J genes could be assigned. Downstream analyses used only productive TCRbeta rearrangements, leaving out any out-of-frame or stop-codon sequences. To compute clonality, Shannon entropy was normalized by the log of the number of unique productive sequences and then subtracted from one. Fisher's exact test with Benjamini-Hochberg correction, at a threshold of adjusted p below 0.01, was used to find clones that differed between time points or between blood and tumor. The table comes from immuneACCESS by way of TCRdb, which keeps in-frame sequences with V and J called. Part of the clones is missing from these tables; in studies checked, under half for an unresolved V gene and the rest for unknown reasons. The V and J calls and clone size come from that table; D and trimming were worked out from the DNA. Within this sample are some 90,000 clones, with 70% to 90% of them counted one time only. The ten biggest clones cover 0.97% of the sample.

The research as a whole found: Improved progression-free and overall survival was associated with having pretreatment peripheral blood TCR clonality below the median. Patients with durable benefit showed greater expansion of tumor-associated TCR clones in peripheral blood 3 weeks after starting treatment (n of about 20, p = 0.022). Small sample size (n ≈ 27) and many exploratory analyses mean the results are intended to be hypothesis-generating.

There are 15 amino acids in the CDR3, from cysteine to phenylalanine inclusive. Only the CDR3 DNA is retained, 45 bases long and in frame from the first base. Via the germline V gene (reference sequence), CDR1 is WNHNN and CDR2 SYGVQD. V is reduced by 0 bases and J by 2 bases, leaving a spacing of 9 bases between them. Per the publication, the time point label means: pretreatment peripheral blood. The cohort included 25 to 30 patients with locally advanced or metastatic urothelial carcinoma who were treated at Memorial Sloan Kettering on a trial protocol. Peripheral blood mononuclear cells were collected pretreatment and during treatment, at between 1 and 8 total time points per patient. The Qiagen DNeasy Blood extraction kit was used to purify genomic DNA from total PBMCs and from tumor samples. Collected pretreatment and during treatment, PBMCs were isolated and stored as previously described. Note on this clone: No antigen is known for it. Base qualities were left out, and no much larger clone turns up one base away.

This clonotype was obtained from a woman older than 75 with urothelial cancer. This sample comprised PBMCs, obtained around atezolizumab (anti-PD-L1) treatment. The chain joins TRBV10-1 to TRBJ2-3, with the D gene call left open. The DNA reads TGCGCCAGCAGTGAGTCCCCCGGAGACACAGATACGCAGTATTTT. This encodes CASSESPGDTDTQYF.